Presented here are 26 T cell receptor beta chains from one specimen sequenced in a study of identical twins. MiXCR, run by TCRdb on the 5' RACE reads, gives a single entry per CDR3 protein. The sample consists of roughly 490,000 distinct CDR3 sequences, around 15% of them appearing once. This sample was also put to use in a study of yellow fever vaccine responses in identical twins.

The sequenced sample was CD4+ T cells sorted from blood. The receptors were sampled from a woman aged 18 to 35 in good health.

This chain connects TRBV3-1 to TRBJ2-2; no clear D. The CDR3 has 12 amino acids. CDR1 and CDR2 (germline): LGHDT, YNNKEL (reference sequence). The V end lost 4 bases, the J end lost 3 bases, and 3 bases lay between the germline ends. As DNA, the CDR3 is TGTGCCAGCAGCCGCTACACCGGGGAGCTGTTTTTT. It specifies CASSRYTGELFF.

The rearrangement links TRBV15 to TRBJ2-1, with D uncertain. The CDR3 loop spans 13 amino acids. Trimming pared 0 bases from V and 7 bases from J, leaving 7 bases between. The germline gives CDR1 LNHNV, CDR2 YYDKDF (reference sequence). The CDR3 protein is CATSRDLRNEQFF. CDR3 DNA: TGTGCCACCAGCAGAGACCTGCGGAATGAGCAGTTCTTC.

The chain employs TRBV18 and TRBJ2-1; the match to TRBD2 covers 9 bases. CDR1 and CDR2 (germline): KGHSH, LQKENI. The CDR3 is made up of 15 amino acids. V trimming: 0 bases; J trimming: 9 bases; junction bases outside the gene matches: 6. CDR3 in amino acids: CASSPPSGGSGEQFF. CDR3 nucleotides: TGTGCCAGCTCACCACCTAGCGGGGGAAGCGGTGAGCAGTTCTTC.

This clonotype was observed a few times. The CDR3 does not close with the conserved phenylalanine or tryptophan, likely indicating a read error. It is unclear where the CDR3 begins or ends on the DNA, so no DNA is shown, and the CDR3 is as TCRdb lists it. This chain connects TRBV7-2 to TRBJ2-1; the D call in the table, TRBD2, was not verified against the DNA. The V gene's germline CDR1 is SGHTA and CDR2 FQGNSA. The CDR3 is 12 residues long, counting both termini. CDR3 sequence: CASSLDVAGLIL.

This clonotype occurred many times. The chain uses TRBV21-1 and TRBJ1-1; TRBD1, the table's D call, lacks a check against the DNA. TRBV21-1 is flagged as a pseudogene. The CDR3 length is 15 residues. As DNA, the CDR3 is TGTGCCAGCAGCAAAGGGACAGGGAGGAACACTGAAGCTTTCTTT. This translates into CASSKGTGRNTEAFF.

This clonotype turned up a few times. The chain combines TRBV29-1 with TRBJ2-1; TRBD1 agrees at 8 bases. The CDR3 is 14 residues long. The ends lost 1 base at V and 8 bases at J; junction bases unmatched: 7. Germline loops: CDR1 SQVTM, CDR2 ANQGSEA. In DNA, the CDR3 is TGCAGCGTTGAAGGTGCCAGGGGGCGGGATGAGCAGTTCTTC. Protein: CSVEGARGRDEQFF.

In this sample, this clonotype turned up many times. The genes are TRBV3-1 and TRBJ2-2, with unresolved D. Looked up from germline, CDR1 is LGHDT and CDR2 is YNNKEL (reference sequence). Trimming stripped 2 bases from V and 5 bases from J, with 12 bases between. The CDR3 sequence is 15 residues long. Here the CDR3 DNA reads TGTGCCAGCAGCCAACGAGGCGTTGCGACCGGGGAGCTGTTTTTT. This translates into CASSQRGVATGELFF.

In this sample, this clonotype turned up many times. The chain recombines TRBV10-2 with TRBJ2-7, with 9 bases that match TRBD1. Germline assignment: CDR1 WSHSY and CDR2 SAAADI. With 6 bases clipped from V and 6 bases from J, the junction kept 6 bases outside the gene matches. The CDR3 length is 13 residues. In DNA, the CDR3 is TGCGCCAGCAGCCCGGGACAGGGATTCGAGCAGTACTTC. It specifies CASSPGQGFEQYF.

In its sample, this clonotype was seen a few times. V usage is TRBV30 and J usage is TRBJ2-7; D perhaps matches TRBD1 (6 bases). V lost 3 bases and J 5 bases, leaving 14 bases between the germline ends. From germline, CDR1 is GTSNPN and CDR2 SVGIG (reference sequence). This CDR3 region has 13 residues. CDR3 nucleotide sequence: TGTGCCTGGAGCGATGGGGGCAGGGACGAGCAGTACTTC. It encodes CAWSDGGRDEQYF.

This clonotype was counted only a few times. This chain links TRBV6-2 or TRBV6-3 with TRBJ1-1; TRBD1 is a possible D gene (6 bases). Trimming left V 1 base short and J 4 bases short, with 19 bases between. Germline CDR1 is MNHEY and CDR2 is SVGEGT. The length of the CDR3 is 17 residues. Here the CDR3 DNA reads TGTGCCAGCAGTTACTTTTCGGGGGGCGTTACGAGCACTGAAGCTTTCTTT. It encodes CASSYFSGGVTSTEAFF.

There are a few counts of this clonotype. The rearrangement uses TRBV2 and TRBJ2-2, with D perhaps TRBD1 (6 bases). The CDR3 totals 15 residues. In germline, CDR1 is SNHLY, CDR2 FYNNEI. The V end was cut by 3 bases, the J end by 5 bases, with 13 bases between. DNA for the CDR3: TGTGCCAGCAGTGAGTCGACAGGCCTGACCGGGGAGCTGTTTTTT. This translates into CASSESTGLTGELFF.

The V call is TRBV6-6, the J call TRBJ2-7; TRBD1 or TRBD2 may be the D gene (5 bases each). Trimming removed 8 bases from V and 7 bases from J, with 15 bases in between. This CDR3 is 12 amino acids long. From germline, CDR1 is MNHNY and CDR2 SVGAGI (reference sequence). In DNA, the CDR3 is TGTGCCAGCGGAAACCCAGGGAGTGAGCAGTACTTC. Its protein product is CASGNPGSEQYF.

The V call is TRBV7-2, the J call TRBJ1-6; TRBD1 agrees at 10 bases. This CDR3 comprises 16 residues. Germline-derived CDR1 and CDR2 are SGHTA and FQGNSA. V trimming: 3 bases; J trimming: 10 bases; junction bases outside the gene matches: 9. CDR3 loop: CASSLDRGSPRSPLHF. CDR3 bases: TGTGCCAGCAGCTTGGACAGGGGGTCCCCTAGGTCACCCCTCCACTTT.

This clonotype has more than one count but fewer than ten. J is TRBJ2-7 and V is TRBV20-1; TRBD2 is a possible D gene (6 bases). Trimming took off 4 bases at V and 6 bases at J, with 16 bases between the two ends. Germline V CDR1 and CDR2: DFQATT, SNEGSKA (reference sequence). This CDR3 comprises 13 residues. CDR3 residues: CSANPRGSGEQYF. For the CDR3, the DNA is TGCAGTGCTAATCCGCGGGGATCGGGCGAGCAGTACTTC.

This clonotype was detected a few times. The chain couples TRBV20-1 to TRBJ1-2; 8 bases are shared with TRBD1. The CDR3 runs to 14 residues. Per the germline V gene, CDR1 is DFQATT and CDR2 is SNEGSKA (reference sequence). V was pared by 0 bases and J by 4 bases, with 4 bases of the junction left unmatched. The DNA of the CDR3 is TGCAGTGCTAGAGACGCCGACAGGGGCTATGGCTACACCTTC. Its translation is CSARDADRGYGYTF.

This chain links TRBV28 with TRBJ1-6, with D perhaps matching TRBD1 (5 bases). This CDR3 has 14 amino acids. Germline CDR1 is MDHEN and CDR2 is SYDVKM. V was shortened by 2 bases and J by 8 bases, with 10 bases between the two germline ends. Here the CDR3 DNA reads TGTGCCAGCAGTTTAGGGGGGGTAGATTCACCCCTCCACTTT. It codes for CASSLGGVDSPLHF.

This chain connects TRBV12-3 or TRBV12-4 to TRBJ2-7; the D gene could be TRBD1 or TRBD2 (5 bases each). The CDR3 length is 14 residues. V gave up 4 bases and J gave up 2 bases, with 12 bases separating them. CDR3: CASSSGDPPYEQYF. CDR3 DNA: TGTGCCAGCAGTTCCGGGGACCCTCCCTACGAGCAGTACTTC.

CDR3: CAIRLGLAGGVAKNIQYF. The CDR3 nucleotides are TGTGCCATCAGACTAGGACTAGCGGGGGGTGTAGCCAAAAACATTCAGTACTTC. This sequence joins TRBV12-3 or TRBV12-4 and TRBJ2-4, with 14 bases that match TRBD2. J gave up 0 bases and V 10 bases, and 11 bases lay outside the gene matches. The CDR3 covers 18 residues.

There are a few counts of this clonotype. V and J are TRBV9 and TRBJ1-4, with D maybe TRBD1 (5 bases). Per the germline V gene, CDR1 is SGDLS and CDR2 is YYNGEE. Trimming pared 2 bases from V and 8 bases from J, leaving 10 bases between. This CDR3 is built from 13 residues. The CDR3 loop is CASSVGTQEKLFF. CDR3 DNA sequence: TGTGCCAGCAGCGTTGGGACGCAAGAAAAACTGTTTTTT.

A few counts support this clonotype. For the CDR3, the DNA is TGTGCCAGCAGCGAACGGGGGACTACCTTAGAGGAGCAGTTCTTC. Its translation: CASSERGTTLEEQFF. The chain recombines TRBV2 with TRBJ2-1; 7 bases agree with TRBD2. With V trimmed by 6 bases and J by 10 bases, 15 bases remained unmatched. From germline, CDR1 is SNHLY and CDR2 FYNNEI. The CDR3 spans 15 residues.

The rearrangement joins TRBV6-5 to TRBJ2-7, with 7 bases matching TRBD1. Germline-derived CDR1 and CDR2 are MNHEY and SVGAGI. V was pared by 0 bases and J by 2 bases, with 7 bases of the junction left unmatched. The CDR3 has 16 amino acids. The CDR3 region has the DNA TGTGCCAGCAGTTACTCCCGGGACAGCTCCACCTACGAGCAGTACTTC. It yields the protein CASSYSRDSSTYEQYF.

This chain uses TRBV18 with TRBJ2-7; unclear D gene. This CDR3 is 13 amino acids long. The V gene lost 2 bases and the J gene lost 2 bases, with 7 bases spanning the gap. CDR1 and CDR2 from the germline V gene are KGHSH and LQKENI. DNA for the CDR3: TGTGCCAGCTCACCAAATTATGCCTACGAGCAGTACTTC. Its translation: CASSPNYAYEQYF.

Ten or more counts support this clonotype. V gene TRBV10-2 combines with J gene TRBJ2-4, with D possibly being TRBD1 (5 bases). V shed 5 bases and J shed 14 bases, with 16 bases lying between them. The CDR3 is made up of 12 amino acids. Germline lookup yields CDR1 WSHSY and CDR2 SAAADI. The CDR3: CASSPKDTTKYF. The CDR3 coding sequence is TGCGCCAGCAGTCCCAAGGACACAACCAAGTACTTC.

The rearrangement joins TRBV5-6 to TRBJ2-1, with D tentatively TRBD1 or TRBD2 (6 bases each). From germline, CDR1 is SGHDT and CDR2 YYEEEE. The length of the CDR3 is 17 residues. V was shortened by 4 bases and J by 1 base, with 18 bases between the two germline ends. This chain's CDR3 is CASSPTEGGSSYNEQFF. For the CDR3, the DNA is TGTGCCAGCAGCCCCACTGAGGGGGGCAGTTCCTACAATGAGCAGTTCTTC. Complete variable domain (other parts from reference TRBV5-6 and TRBJ2-1): DAGVTQSPTHLIKTRGQQVTLRCSPKSGHDTVSWYQQALGQGPQFIFQYYEEEERQRGNFPDRFSGHQFPNYSSELNVNALLLGDSALYLCASSPTEGGSSYNEQFFGPGTRLTVL.

This clonotype was seen at least ten times. The rearrangement uses TRBV20-1 and TRBJ2-7; D remains ambiguous. The CDR3 sequence is 14 residues long. V was shortened by 4 bases and J by 3 bases, with 16 bases between the two germline ends. Germline CDR1 is DFQATT and CDR2 is SNEGSKA (reference sequence). CDR3 nucleotides: TGCAGTGCTAAGACGCCCATCCCTCTCTACGAGCAGTACTTC. Protein sequence: CSAKTPIPLYEQYF.

This clonotype appeared a few times. The V gene is TRBV19, the J gene TRBJ2-3; 10 nucleotides match TRBD1. Trimming at V came to 5 bases and at J to 2 bases, leaving 16 bases not matched to a gene. Germline-derived CDR1 and CDR2 are LNHDA and SQIVND (reference sequence). The CDR3 runs to 19 residues. The CDR3 is CASSVSGQGVGSLTDTQYF. For the CDR3, the DNA is TGTGCCAGTAGTGTTAGCGGACAGGGGGTCGGGTCCCTCACAGATACGCAGTATTTT.